The source of this T cell receptor beta chain is a study of blood T cell repertoires in COVID-19. Background on the study: Spain, Italy and the United States supplied samples that represented acute and convalescent COVID-19.

Per the study methods: Reference gene primer amplification yielded estimated nucleated cell counts. TCRdb's table, derived via immunoSEQ multiplex PCR, lists solely in-frame clones and lacks some. The V and J calls and clone size are taken from that table; D and trimming were inferred from the DNA. The sample holds 200,000 to 250,000 clones, roughly 85% seen once. From germline, CDR1 is MNHEY and CDR2 SVGEGT. V lost 4 bases and J lost 6; bases outside the gene matches: 4. This CDR3 contains 13 residues. Assignments of participants to cohorts depended upon their own reported clinical history. The rearrangement uses TRBV6-2 or TRBV6-3 and TRBJ1-2, with 8 nucleotides matching TRBD1. The TCR was taken from a woman aged 45-59 years who had been exposed to COVID-19. Sequenced material: PBMCs or T cells enriched from blood (not recorded which). CDR3: CASSFPGGNGYTF. The CDR3 coding sequence is TGTGCCAGCAGTTTCCCAGGGGGCAATGGCTACACCTTC.